The entry below describes one T cell receptor (beta chain). Its antigen is not identified. Here immunoSEQ multiplex PCR was the method, and the copy in TCRdb shows in-frame clones only, minus some. The data show about 2 million clones, roughly 94% seen once. This entry belongs to a study of shared clonotypes between healthy human individuals. Whole-study context: A few men and a couple of women, aged 18 to 49, were donors. Study-wide results and limits: The study drew on few donors, limiting represented genetic and exposure-history diversity. About 5% of naive CD4 clonotypes were shared across a few donors.

The CDR3 covers 15 residues. The V segment lost 2 bases and the J segment 8 bases; nucleotides outside the gene matches: 5. From germline, CDR1 is MNHEY and CDR2 SVGAGI. Naive-designated CD8 cells lacked CD45RO, were positively enriched for CCR7, and omitted terminally differentiated effector memory CD45RA+ cells. This chain joins TRBV6-5 and TRBJ1-6; 8 nucleotides match TRBD1. The source of this sequence is a young man in good health. Sequencing input: naive CD8+ T cells sorted from blood. CDR3 loop: CASSYQGAADSPLHF. In DNA form, the CDR3 reads TGTGCCAGCAGTTACCAGGGGGCGGCGGATTCACCCCTCCACTTT.